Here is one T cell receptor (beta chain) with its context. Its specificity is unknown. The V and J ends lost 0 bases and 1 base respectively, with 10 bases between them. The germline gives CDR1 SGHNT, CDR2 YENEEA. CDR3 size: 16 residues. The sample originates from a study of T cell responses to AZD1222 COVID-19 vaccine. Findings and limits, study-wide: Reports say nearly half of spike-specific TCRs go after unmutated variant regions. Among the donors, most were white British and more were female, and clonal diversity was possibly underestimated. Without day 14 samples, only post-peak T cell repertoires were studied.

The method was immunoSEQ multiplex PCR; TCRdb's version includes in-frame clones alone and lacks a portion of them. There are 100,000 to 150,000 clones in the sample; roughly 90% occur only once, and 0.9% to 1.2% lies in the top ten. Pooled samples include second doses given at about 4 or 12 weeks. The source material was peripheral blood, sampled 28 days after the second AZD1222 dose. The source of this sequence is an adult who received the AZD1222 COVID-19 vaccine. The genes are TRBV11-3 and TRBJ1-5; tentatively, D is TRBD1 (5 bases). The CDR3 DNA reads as TGTGCCAGCAGCTTAGAAGGGCCAGGGAGCAATCAGCCCCAGCATTTT. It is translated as CASSLEGPGSNQPQHF.